These 2 T cell receptor beta chains share one sample of origin, sequenced in a study of blood T cell repertoires in COVID-19. Here immunoSEQ multiplex PCR was the method, and the copy in TCRdb shows in-frame clones only, minus some. The data hold under 150,000 clones, with roughly four fifths observed a single time. Sequenced: peripheral blood. Source of these receptors: a man aged 35 to 55 with active or convalescent COVID-19.

CDR3 loop: CASSWTGIGDTQYF. The CDR3 DNA follows: TGTGCCAGCAGCTGGACAGGGATTGGAGATACGCAGTATTTT. J is TRBJ2-3 and V is TRBV7-3, with TRBD1 matching 8 bases. J was trimmed by 5 bases and V by 4 bases; bases with no gene match: 5. The V gene's germline CDR1 is SGHTA and CDR2 FQGTGA. There are 14 residues in the CDR3.

This clone was recorded only once. The CDR3 DNA follows: TGTGCCAGCAGTTTATCGGGGGGAATAAATTCACCCCTCCACTTT. This sequence encodes CASSLSGGINSPLHF. This chain joins TRBV27 and TRBJ1-6, with D possibly being TRBD1 (5 bases). With 0 bases removed from V and 7 bases from J, the gap between germline ends came to 10 bases. CDR3 length equals 15 residues. Germline V gene lookup returns CDR1 MNHEY and CDR2 SMNVEV (reference sequence).